This TCR beta chain came from a study of blood T cells in healthy people across ages. Healthy Russian Caucasian donors spanned ages about 6 to 95 years. Every donor gave around 10 milliliters of peripheral blood. Details on this clonotype: Antigen unknown. Germline is not matched at one junction end, which may reflect a read error.

The authors ran a second PCR of roughly 6 to 12 cycles using a sample-barcoded 5' primer and a J-beta primer mix. TCRdb ran MiXCR on the 5' RACE reads and lists one entry per CDR3 protein. The sample has about a million distinct CDR3 sequences; less than 45% are singletons. The study's findings and limits: PBMC samples, being unsorted, prevented any conclusive comparison of naive and antigen-experienced cells. Older individuals had lower TCR beta diversity per million T cells (the decline was roughly linear).

The CDR3 sequence is 14 residues long. Germline V gives CDR1 SGHRS, CDR2 YFSETQ. This clonotype was obtained from a young man in good health. Input material: blood. The chain joins TRBV5-1 to TRBJ2-7; 9 bases map to TRBD1. As DNA, the CDR3 is TGCACCAGCAGCCAGGGACAGGGATGGGGCGAGCAGTACTTC. Translated, it gives CTSSQGQGWGEQYF.